These 13 T cell receptor beta chains originate from one sample sequenced in a study of OX40 agonist ivuxolimab in advanced cancers. Sequencing was performed with immunoSEQ multiplex PCR; in TCRdb, only in-frame clones are kept and a portion is missing. Here the sample spans about 22,000 clones, about 90% being singletons. Material: CD4+ or CD8+ T cells sorted from blood, obtained in a trial of the OX40 agonist ivuxolimab. These receptor sequences come from an adult with an advanced solid tumor such as melanoma, head and neck, liver or kidney cancer.

V and J are TRBV7-8 and TRBJ2-7, with a possible D match to TRBD1 (6 bases). Germline CDR1 is SGHVS and CDR2 is FQNEAQ. The CDR3 loop spans 16 amino acids. V was pared by 3 bases and J by 0 bases, with 15 bases between. The CDR3 DNA follows: TGTGCCAGCAGCTTCCTCGGACAGCCTGACTCCTACGAGCAGTACTTC. Residues: CASSFLGQPDSYEQYF.

The chain joins TRBV7-8 to TRBJ2-3; D unclear. CDR3 length equals 12 residues. The V gene's germline CDR1 is SGHVS and CDR2 FQNEAQ. The V end lost 5 bases, the J end lost 5 bases, and 8 bases lay between the germline ends. Written as DNA, the CDR3 is TGTGCCAGCAGCCACGAAGGAGATACGCAGTATTTT. Residues: CASSHEGDTQYF.

The rearrangement uses TRBV11-2 and TRBJ2-6; D not resolved. Trimming took 1 base from V and 3 from J, leaving 7 bases between them. This CDR3 spans 15 amino acids. Germline V gene data show CDR1 as SGHAT and CDR2 as FQNNGV. The CDR3 coding sequence is TGTGCCAGCAGCTTAGGGTCAAATGGGGCCAACGTCCTGACTTTC. It yields the protein CASSLGSNGANVLTF.

The J gene is TRBJ2-1, the V gene TRBV7-8, with D hard to call. Germline V gives CDR1 SGHVS, CDR2 FQNEAQ. V was pared by 7 bases and J by 4 bases, with 14 bases between. CDR3 length equals 14 residues. The CDR3 loop reads CASIPGRRYNEQFF. The DNA for the CDR3 is TGTGCCAGCATCCCCGGTCGTCGGTACAATGAGCAGTTCTTC.

The chain's CDR3 is CASSLDLNYNEQFF. The CDR3 DNA sequence: TGTGCCAGCAGCTTAGATTTAAACTACAATGAGCAGTTCTTC. This sequence joins TRBV11-2 and TRBJ2-1; D is unresolved. V was pared by 0 bases and J by 3 bases, with 6 bases between. The CDR3 runs to 14 residues. Germline V CDR1 and CDR2: SGHAT, FQNNGV.

With respect to this clone: This CDR3 fails to terminate in the conserved phenylalanine or tryptophan, so it likely reflects a read error. V gene TRBV25-1 combines with J gene TRBJ1-2; D uncertain. Germline V gene lookup returns CDR1 MGHDK and CDR2 SYGVNS. This CDR3 has 16 residues. V shed 4 bases and J shed 6 bases, with 21 bases lying between them. The CDR3 region is CASSGPPIETINGYTI. CDR3 nucleotides: TGTGCCAGCAGTGGACCTCCCATAGAGACCATCAATGGCTACACCATC.

The chain employs TRBV14 and TRBJ1-1; no clear D gene. The germline gives CDR1 SGHDN, CDR2 FVKESK. Trimming pared 1 base from V and 4 bases from J, leaving 7 bases between. The CDR3 runs to 13 residues. CDR3 DNA: TGTGCCAGCAGCCAAGGAGTCTTCACTGAAGCTTTCTTT. This sequence encodes CASSQGVFTEAFF.

V gene TRBV11-2 combines with J gene TRBJ2-1; D remains unclear. The V gene's germline CDR1 is SGHAT and CDR2 FQNNGV. This CDR3 comprises 12 residues. The ends were cut back, 5 bases at V and 6 bases at J, with 8 bases in the middle. Here the CDR3 reads CASSPPSNEQFF. CDR3 nucleotide sequence: TGTGCCAGCAGCCCGCCGTCCAATGAGCAGTTCTTC.

The chain has TRBV7-6 and TRBJ2-1, with 12 bases that match TRBD1. V trimming: 5 bases; J trimming: 0 bases; junction bases outside the gene matches: 11. The CDR3 is made up of 19 amino acids. The germline gives CDR1 SGHVS, CDR2 FNYEAQ. The CDR3 reads CASSLRGTGGFNSYNEQFF. The CDR3 DNA sequence: TGTGCCAGCAGCCTAAGAGGGACAGGGGGCTTTAACTCCTACAATGAGCAGTTCTTC. Full variable domain (rest looked up from reference TRBV7-6 and TRBJ2-1): GAGVSQSPRYKVTKRGQDVALRCDPISGHVSLYWYRQALGQGPEFLTYFNYEAQQDKSGLPNDRFSAERPEGSISTLTIQRTEQRDSAMYRCASSLRGTGGFNSYNEQFFGPGTRLTVL.

The CDR3: CASSYDREVYF. For the CDR3, the DNA is TGTGCCAGCAGTTACGACAGGGAGGTGTACTTC. This chain joins TRBV6-5 and TRBJ2-4, with D perhaps TRBD1 (7 bases). CDR3 length: 11 amino acids. Germline CDR1 MNHEY, CDR2 SVGAGI. Trimming removed 2 bases at V and 15 bases at J, with 11 bases between.

The CDR3 DNA follows: TGTGCCAGCAGCCGAATGGACACCCTACCCAAGGGCTACACCTTC. It translates to CASSRMDTLPKGYTF. The rearrangement links TRBV27 to TRBJ1-2, with D possibly TRBD1 on 5 matching bases. V was pared by 6 bases and J by 8 bases, with 22 bases between. The CDR3 is 15 amino acids. Germline CDR1 is MNHEY and CDR2 is SMNVEV (reference sequence).

This sequence joins TRBV18 and TRBJ2-1, with 10 bases lining up with TRBD2. The CDR3 is 18 amino acids. The V gene's germline CDR1 is KGHSH and CDR2 LQKENI. The V segment lost 4 bases and the J segment 0 bases; nucleotides outside the gene matches: 9. CDR3 sequence: CASSLRTSGEHSYNEQFF. CDR3 coding DNA: TGTGCCAGCTCACTTCGAACTAGCGGGGAGCACTCCTACAATGAGCAGTTCTTC.

The sample holds a few counts of this clone. The chain is built from TRBV7-6 and TRBJ2-1; D uncertain. The V gene's germline CDR1 is SGHVS and CDR2 FNYEAQ. The CDR3 sequence is 13 residues long. V was trimmed by 2 bases and J by 7 bases, leaving 9 bases between them. The CDR3 bases are TGTGCCAGCAGCTTAAAAGACGTGAATGAGCAGTTCTTC. It is translated as CASSLKDVNEQFF. The full variable domain, rest sourced from reference TRBV7-6 and TRBJ2-1, is GAGVSQSPRYKVTKRGQDVALRCDPISGHVSLYWYRQALGQGPEFLTYFNYEAQQDKSGLPNDRFSAERPEGSISTLTIQRTEQRDSAMYRCASSLKDVNEQFFGPGTRLTVL.